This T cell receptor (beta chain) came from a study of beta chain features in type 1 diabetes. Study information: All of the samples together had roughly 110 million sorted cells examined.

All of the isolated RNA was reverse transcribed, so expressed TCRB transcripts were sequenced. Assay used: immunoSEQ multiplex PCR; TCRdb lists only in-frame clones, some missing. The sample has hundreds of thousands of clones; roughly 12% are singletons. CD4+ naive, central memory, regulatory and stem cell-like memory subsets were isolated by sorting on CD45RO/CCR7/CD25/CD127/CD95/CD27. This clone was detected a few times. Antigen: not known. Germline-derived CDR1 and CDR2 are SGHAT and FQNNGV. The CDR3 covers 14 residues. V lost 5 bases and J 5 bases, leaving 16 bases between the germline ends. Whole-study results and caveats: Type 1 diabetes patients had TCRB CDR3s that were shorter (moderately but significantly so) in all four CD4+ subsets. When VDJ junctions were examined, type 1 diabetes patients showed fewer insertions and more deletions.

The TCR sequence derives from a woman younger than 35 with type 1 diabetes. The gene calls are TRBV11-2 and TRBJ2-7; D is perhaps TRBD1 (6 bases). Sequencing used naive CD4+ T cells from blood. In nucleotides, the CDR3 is TGTGCCAGCAGCCAGAGGACAGTCACAAACGAGCAGTACTTC. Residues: CASSQRTVTNEQYF.